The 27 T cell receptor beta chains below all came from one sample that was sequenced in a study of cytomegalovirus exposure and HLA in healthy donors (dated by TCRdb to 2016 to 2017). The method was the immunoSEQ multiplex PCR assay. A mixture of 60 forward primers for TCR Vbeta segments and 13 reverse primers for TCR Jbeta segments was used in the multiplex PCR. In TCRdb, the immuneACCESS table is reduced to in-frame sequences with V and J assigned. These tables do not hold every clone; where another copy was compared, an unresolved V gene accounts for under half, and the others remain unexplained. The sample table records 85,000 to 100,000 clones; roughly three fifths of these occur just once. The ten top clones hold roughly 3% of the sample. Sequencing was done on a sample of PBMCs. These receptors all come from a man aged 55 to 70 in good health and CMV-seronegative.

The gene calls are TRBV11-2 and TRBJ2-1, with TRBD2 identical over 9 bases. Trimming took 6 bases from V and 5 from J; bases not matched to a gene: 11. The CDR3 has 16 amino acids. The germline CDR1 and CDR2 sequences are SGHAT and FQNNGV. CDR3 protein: CASRQRGAGGHNEQFF. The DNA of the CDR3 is TGTGCCAGCAGACAGCGAGGGGCGGGGGGGCACAATGAGCAGTTCTTC.

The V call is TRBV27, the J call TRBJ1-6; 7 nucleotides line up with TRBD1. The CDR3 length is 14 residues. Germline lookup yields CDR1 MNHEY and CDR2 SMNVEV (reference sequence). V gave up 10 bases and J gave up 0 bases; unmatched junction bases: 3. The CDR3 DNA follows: TGTGCCATCCGGGACAGCTCCTATAATTCACCCCTCCACTTT. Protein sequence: CAIRDSSYNSPLHF.

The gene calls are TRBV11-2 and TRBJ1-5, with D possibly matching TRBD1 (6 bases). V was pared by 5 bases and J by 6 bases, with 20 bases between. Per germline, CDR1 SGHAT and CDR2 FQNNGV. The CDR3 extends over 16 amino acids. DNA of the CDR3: TGTGCCAGCAGCCTTAGTCGGTCAAGGGGGGGTCAGCCCCAGCATTTT. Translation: CASSLSRSRGGQPQHF.

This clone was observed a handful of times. The CDR3 DNA follows: TGTGCCAGCAGTATCGAGGTGGGCAATCAGCCCCAGCATTTT. It translates to CASSIEVGNQPQHF. The V gene is TRBV6-6, the J gene TRBJ1-5; no clear D. V dropped 5 bases and J dropped 2 bases, with 10 bases sitting between them. Germline V gene lookup returns CDR1 MNHNY and CDR2 SVGAGI (reference sequence). CDR3 length: 14 residues.

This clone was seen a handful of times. CDR3 protein: CSVPGLGGYTF. DNA of the CDR3: TGCAGCGTACCGGGTCTCGGGGGCTACACCTTC. This sequence joins TRBV29-1 and TRBJ1-2; D remains ambiguous. CDR3 length equals 11 residues. Germline loops: CDR1 SQVTM, CDR2 ANQGSEA. V was pared by 6 bases and J by 8 bases, with 13 bases between.

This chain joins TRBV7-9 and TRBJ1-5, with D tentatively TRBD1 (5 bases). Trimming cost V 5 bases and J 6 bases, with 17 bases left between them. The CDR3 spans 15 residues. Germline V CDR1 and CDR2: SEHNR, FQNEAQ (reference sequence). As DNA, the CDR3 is TGTGCCAGCAGCCCGAACGGGGGGAAGATTCAGCCCCAGCATTTT. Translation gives CASSPNGGKIQPQHF.

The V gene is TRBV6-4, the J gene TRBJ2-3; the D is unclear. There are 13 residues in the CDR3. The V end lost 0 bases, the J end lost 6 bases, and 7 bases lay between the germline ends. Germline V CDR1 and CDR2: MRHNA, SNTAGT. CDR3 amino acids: CASSDSELDTQYF. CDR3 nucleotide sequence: TGTGCCAGCAGTGACTCGGAGCTCGATACGCAGTATTTT.

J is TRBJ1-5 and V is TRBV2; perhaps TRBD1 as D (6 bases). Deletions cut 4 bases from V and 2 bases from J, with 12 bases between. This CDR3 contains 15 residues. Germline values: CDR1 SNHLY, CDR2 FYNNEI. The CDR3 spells CASSVESGGNQPQHF. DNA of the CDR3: TGTGCCAGCAGTGTAGAATCAGGGGGCAATCAGCCCCAGCATTTT.

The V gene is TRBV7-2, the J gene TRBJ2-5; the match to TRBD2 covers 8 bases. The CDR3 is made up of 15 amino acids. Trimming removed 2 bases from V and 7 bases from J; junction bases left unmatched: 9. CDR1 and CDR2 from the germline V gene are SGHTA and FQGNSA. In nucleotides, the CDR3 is TGTGCCAGCAGCTTAAGTTGGTCGGCGGGGGGGACCCAGTACTTC. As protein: CASSLSWSAGGTQYF.

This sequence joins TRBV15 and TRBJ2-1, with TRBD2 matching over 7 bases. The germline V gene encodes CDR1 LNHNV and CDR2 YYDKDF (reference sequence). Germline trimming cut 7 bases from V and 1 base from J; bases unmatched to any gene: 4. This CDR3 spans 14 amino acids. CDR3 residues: CATTAGGSYNEQFF. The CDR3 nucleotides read TGTGCCACCACCGCCGGGGGGTCCTACAATGAGCAGTTCTTC.

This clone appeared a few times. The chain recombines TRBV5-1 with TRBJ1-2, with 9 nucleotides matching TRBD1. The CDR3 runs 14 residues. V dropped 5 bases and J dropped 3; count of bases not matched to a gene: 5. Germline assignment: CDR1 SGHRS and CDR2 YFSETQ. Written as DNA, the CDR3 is TGCGCCAGCAGTACAGGGGGCGCGGACTATGGCTACACCTTC. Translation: CASSTGGADYGYTF.

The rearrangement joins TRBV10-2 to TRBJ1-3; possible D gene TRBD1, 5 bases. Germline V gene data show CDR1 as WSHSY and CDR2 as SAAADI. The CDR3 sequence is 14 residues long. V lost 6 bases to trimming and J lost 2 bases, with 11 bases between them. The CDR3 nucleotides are TGCGCCAGCAGATCCGACAGCCCTGGAAACACCATATATTTT. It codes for CASRSDSPGNTIYF.

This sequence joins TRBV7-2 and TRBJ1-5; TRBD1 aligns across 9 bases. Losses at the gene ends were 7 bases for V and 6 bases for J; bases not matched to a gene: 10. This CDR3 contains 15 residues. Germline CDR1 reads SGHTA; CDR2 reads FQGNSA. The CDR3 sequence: CASTIQQGAGQPQHF. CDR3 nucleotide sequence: TGTGCCAGCACCATACAACAGGGGGCGGGTCAGCCCCAGCATTTT. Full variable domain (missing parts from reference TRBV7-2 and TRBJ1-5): GAGVSQSPSNKVTEKGKDVELRCDPISGHTALYWYRQSLGQGLEFLIYFQGNSAPDKSGLPSDRFSAERTGGSVSTLTIQRTQQEDSAVYLCASTIQQGAGQPQHFGDGTRLSIL.

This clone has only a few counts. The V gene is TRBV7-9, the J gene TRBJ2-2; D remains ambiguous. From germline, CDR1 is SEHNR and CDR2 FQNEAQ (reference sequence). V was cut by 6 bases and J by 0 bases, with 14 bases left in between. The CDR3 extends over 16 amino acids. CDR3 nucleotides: TGTGCCAGCAGACCCCGCGTGGGCGCGAACACCGGGGAGCTGTTTTTT. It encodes CASRPRVGANTGELFF.

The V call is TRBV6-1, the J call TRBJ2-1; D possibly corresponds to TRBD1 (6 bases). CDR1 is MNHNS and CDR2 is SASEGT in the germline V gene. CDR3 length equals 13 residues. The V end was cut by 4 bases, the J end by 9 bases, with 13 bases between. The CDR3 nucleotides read TGTGCCAGCAGTGCCTTTGGGGACATTGAGCAGTTCTTC. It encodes CASSAFGDIEQFF.

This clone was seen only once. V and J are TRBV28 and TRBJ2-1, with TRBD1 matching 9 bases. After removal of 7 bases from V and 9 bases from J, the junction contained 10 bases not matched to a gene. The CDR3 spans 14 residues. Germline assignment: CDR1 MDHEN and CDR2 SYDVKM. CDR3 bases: TGTGCCAGCACCCGAGACAGGGGGAGTAGTGAGCAGTTCTTC. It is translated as CASTRDRGSSEQFF.

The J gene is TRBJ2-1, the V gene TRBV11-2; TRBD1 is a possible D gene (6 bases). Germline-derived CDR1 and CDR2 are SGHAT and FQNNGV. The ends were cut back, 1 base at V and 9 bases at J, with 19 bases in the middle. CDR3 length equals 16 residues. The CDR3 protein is CASSLVGRTQGGEQFF. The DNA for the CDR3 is TGTGCCAGCAGCTTAGTAGGCCGGACCCAAGGGGGTGAGCAGTTCTTC.

In DNA form, the CDR3 reads TGTGCCAGCAGTCCCCAACCCGATAGGGGCACTGAAGCTTTCTTT. Protein: CASSPQPDRGTEAFF. The chain joins TRBV6-1 to TRBJ1-1; possibly TRBD1 for D (5 bases). The V and J ends lost 5 bases and 4 bases respectively, with 17 bases between them. CDR1 is MNHNS, CDR2 SASEGT, per germline. The CDR3 length is 15 residues.

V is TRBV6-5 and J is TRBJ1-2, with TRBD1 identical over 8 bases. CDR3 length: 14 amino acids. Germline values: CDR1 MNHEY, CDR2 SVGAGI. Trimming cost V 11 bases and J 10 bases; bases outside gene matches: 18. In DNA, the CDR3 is TGTGCCGCCCAGACCGGGACAGGCGATGGGTCCTACACCTTC. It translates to CAAQTGTGDGSYTF.

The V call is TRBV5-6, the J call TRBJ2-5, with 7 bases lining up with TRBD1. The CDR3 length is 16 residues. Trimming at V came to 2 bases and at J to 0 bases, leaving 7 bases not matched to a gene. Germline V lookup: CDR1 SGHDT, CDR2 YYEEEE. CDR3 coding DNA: TGTGCCAGCAGCTTCAGAGGACAGGTATACCAAGAGACCCAGTACTTC. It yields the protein CASSFRGQVYQETQYF. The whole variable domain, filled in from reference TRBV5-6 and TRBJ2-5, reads DAGVTQSPTHLIKTRGQQVTLRCSPKSGHDTVSWYQQALGQGPQFIFQYYEEEERQRGNFPDRFSGHQFPNYSSELNVNALLLGDSALYLCASSFRGQVYQETQYFGPGTRLLVL.

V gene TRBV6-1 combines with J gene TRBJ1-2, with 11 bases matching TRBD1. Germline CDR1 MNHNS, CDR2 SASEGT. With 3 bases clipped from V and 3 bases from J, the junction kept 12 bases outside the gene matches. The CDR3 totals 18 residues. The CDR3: CASSEGAGQGEFDYGYTF. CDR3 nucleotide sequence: TGTGCCAGCAGTGAGGGAGCGGGACAGGGGGAGTTTGACTATGGCTACACCTTC.

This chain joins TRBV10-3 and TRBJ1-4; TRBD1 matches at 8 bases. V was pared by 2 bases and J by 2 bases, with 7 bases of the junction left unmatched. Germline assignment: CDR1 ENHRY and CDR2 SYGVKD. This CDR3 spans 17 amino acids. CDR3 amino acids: CAISETGGQGTNEKLFF. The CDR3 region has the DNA TGTGCCATCAGTGAGACAGGGGGGCAGGGCACTAATGAAAAACTGTTTTTT.

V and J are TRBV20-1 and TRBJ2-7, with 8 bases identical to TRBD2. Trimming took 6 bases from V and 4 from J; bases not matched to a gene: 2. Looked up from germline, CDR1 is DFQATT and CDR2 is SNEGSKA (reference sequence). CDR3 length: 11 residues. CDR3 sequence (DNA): TGCAGTGCCAAGCGGGGGTACGAGCAGTACTTC. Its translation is CSAKRGYEQYF.

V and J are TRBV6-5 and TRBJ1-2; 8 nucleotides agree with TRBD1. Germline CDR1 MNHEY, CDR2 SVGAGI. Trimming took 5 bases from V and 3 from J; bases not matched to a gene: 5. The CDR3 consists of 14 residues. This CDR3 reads CASSPGTGDYGYTF. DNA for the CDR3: TGTGCCAGCAGTCCCGGGACAGGAGACTATGGCTACACCTTC.

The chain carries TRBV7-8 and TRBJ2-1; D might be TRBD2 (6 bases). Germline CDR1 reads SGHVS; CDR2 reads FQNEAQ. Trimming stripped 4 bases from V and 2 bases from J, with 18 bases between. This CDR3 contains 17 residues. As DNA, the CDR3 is TGTGCCAGCAGCTCTGGAGGAGGGCGGCCCGCCTACAATGAGCAGTTCTTC. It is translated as CASSSGGGRPAYNEQFF.

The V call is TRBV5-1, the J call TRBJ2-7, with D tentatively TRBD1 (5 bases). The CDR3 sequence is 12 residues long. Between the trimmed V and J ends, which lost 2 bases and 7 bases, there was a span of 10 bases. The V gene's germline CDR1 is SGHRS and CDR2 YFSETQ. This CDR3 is CASSLTTEEQYF. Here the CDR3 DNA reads TGCGCCAGCAGCTTAACGACAGAGGAGCAGTACTTC.

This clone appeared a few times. The CDR3 spells CASSPLTGQGVNEQFF. The CDR3 nucleotides read TGTGCCAGCAGCCCCCTGACCGGACAAGGTGTGAATGAGCAGTTCTTC. The chain carries TRBV14 and TRBJ2-1; possibly TRBD1 for D (5 bases). V lost 4 bases to trimming and J lost 7 bases, with 20 bases between them. Germline loops: CDR1 SGHDN, CDR2 FVKESK. The CDR3 contains 16 residues.